This section outlines one T cell receptor (beta chain) sequence together with its context. The antigen is unknown. Amplification of TCR beta used genomic DNA extracted from peripheral blood. This sample stems from a study of T cell repertoires in aging, cancer and after chemotherapy. For the study at large: Donor ages fell into six groups from 30 or younger up to 70 or older.

This CDR3 has 15 amino acids. Trimming removed 5 bases from V and 4 bases from J; junction bases left unmatched: 10. Germline V CDR1 and CDR2: MNHEY, SVGEGT. Rearranged V-D-J TRB sequences were amplified with a mixed TRB-A/B primer pool. MiXCR, applied by TCRdb to the multiplex PCR reads, yields one record per CDR3 protein. Of fewer than 2,000 distinct CDR3 sequences in the sample, 45% to 60% were seen once. Study-wide results and limits: In cancer patients, declining TCR diversity with age involved lost richness and lost evenness.

The sequenced sample consisted of blood. V and J are TRBV6-2 or TRBV6-3 and TRBJ2-5; 7 nucleotides agree with TRBD1. The sequence was collected from a human donor with a blood cancer. The CDR3 here is CASSQPRTGAETQYF. The CDR3 DNA reads as TGTGCCAGCAGTCAACCTCGAACAGGGGCAGAGACCCAGTACTTC.